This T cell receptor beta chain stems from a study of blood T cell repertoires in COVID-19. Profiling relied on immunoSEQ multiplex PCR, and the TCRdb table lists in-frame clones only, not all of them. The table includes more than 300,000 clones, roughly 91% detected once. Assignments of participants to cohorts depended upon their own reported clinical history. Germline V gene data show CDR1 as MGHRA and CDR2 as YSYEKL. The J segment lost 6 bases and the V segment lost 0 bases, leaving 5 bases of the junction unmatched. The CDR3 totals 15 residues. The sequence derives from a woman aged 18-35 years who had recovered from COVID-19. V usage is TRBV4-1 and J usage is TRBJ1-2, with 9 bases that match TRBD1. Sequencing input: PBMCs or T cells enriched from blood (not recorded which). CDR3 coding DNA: TGCGCCAGCAGCCAAGACTCCCGGGACAGGGATGGCTACACCTTC. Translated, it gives CASSQDSRDRDGYTF.